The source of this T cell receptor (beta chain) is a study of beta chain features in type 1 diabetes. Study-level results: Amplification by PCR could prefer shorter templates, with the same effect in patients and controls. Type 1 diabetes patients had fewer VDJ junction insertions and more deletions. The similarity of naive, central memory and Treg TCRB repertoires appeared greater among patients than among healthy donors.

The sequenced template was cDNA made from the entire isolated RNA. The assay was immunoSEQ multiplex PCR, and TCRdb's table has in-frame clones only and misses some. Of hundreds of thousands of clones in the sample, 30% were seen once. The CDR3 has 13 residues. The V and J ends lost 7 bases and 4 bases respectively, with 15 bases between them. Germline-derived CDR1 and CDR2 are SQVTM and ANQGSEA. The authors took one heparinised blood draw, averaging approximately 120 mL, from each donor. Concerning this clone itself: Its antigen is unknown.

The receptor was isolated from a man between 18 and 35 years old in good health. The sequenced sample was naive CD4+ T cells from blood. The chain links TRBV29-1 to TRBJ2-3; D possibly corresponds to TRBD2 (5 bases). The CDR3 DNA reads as TGCAGCGGTACCCAAATCGGGGCAGATACGCAGTATTTT. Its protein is CSGTQIGADTQYF.